Given below is one TCR beta chain in context. These data belong to a study of blood T cell repertoires in COVID-19. Study details: Material from acute and convalescent COVID-19 was sourced from the United States, Italy and Spain.

Germline loops: CDR1 SEHNR, CDR2 FQNEAQ (reference sequence). This CDR3 has 16 residues. The trim removed 2 bases at V and 6 bases at J, leaving 12 bases unmatched. Using immunoSEQ multiplex PCR, the repertoire was profiled, and TCRdb retains in-frame clones only, with some absent. The repertoire consists of a few hundred thousand clones, with approximately 85% occurring once and the leading ten covering 0.87%. Enrollment of patients from Seattle took place during active infection, with longitudinal follow-up. V gene TRBV7-9 combines with J gene TRBJ1-2; 7 bases are a match to TRBD1. The clonotype was recovered from a human donor with COVID-19, enrolled during active disease. The donor label of this sample is uncertain. The sequenced sample was peripheral blood. The CDR3 DNA reads TGTGCCAGCAGCTTAAGGTCCGAGGGGGCGGTGGATGGCTACACCTTC. This encodes CASSLRSEGAVDGYTF.